This T cell receptor beta chain was recovered during a study of cytotoxic CD8 clonotypes in ibrutinib-treated CLL. At the level of the study: IGHV unmutated 17; relapsed/refractory 11; treatment-naive roughly 14. Notes on the study in general: Against age-matched healthy donors, baseline clonality ran higher and tracked circulating CD8+ T-cell counts.

About this clone: Its antigen is unidentified.

The planned depth of sequencing spanned 1 in 200,000 to 1 in 1 million T cells. Sequencing used immunoSEQ multiplex PCR; TCRdb keeps in-frame clones, though not all of them. The sample has about 14,000 clones, 50% to 75% seen once. Between the trimmed V and J ends, which lost 2 bases and 1 base, there was a span of 13 bases. CDR3 size: 16 residues. Germline V gene sequence: CDR1 SGDLS, CDR2 YYNGEE. This chain links TRBV9 with TRBJ1-3, with a tentative D call TRBD1 (5 bases). Sequencing used PBMCs, obtained before ibrutinib treatment. The receptor was isolated from a human donor with chronic lymphocytic leukemia. In DNA form, the CDR3 reads TGTGCCAGCAGCGTTGACGCAGGGTTGTCTGGAAACACCATATATTTT. This codes for CASSVDAGLSGNTIYF.